The 4 T cell receptor beta chains below were found in one sample sequenced in a study of blood T cell repertoires in COVID-19. Repertoires were generated with immunoSEQ multiplex PCR, while TCRdb's copy carries only in-frame clones and drops some. The sample lists about 94,000 clones, around 74% occurring once. Sequencing was carried out using peripheral blood. The receptors were sampled from a man aged 65-85 years with COVID-19, enrolled during active disease.

This clone was recorded once. The chain combines TRBV19 with TRBJ2-1; D ambiguous. Germline CDR1 and CDR2: LNHDA and SQIVND (reference sequence). This CDR3 is built from 13 residues. V was cut by 8 bases and J by 0 bases, with 8 bases left in between. The CDR3: CASGQNSYNEQFF. CDR3 DNA sequence: TGTGCCAGTGGGCAGAACTCCTACAATGAGCAGTTCTTC.

By proportion, this clone is medium-sized. Its ends do not fully match the called genes, so a read error is possible. V usage is TRBV12-3 or TRBV12-4 and J usage is TRBJ2-7; 9 positions match TRBD2. This CDR3 is built from 12 residues. The CDR3 DNA sequence: TGTGCCAGCAGTCACTCTAGCGGGGCCAGTGACTTC. Translating it yields CASSHSSGASDF.

The chain has TRBV4-3 and TRBJ2-7; D is perhaps TRBD1 (6 bases). Looked up from germline, CDR1 is LGHNA and CDR2 is YSLEER. CDR3 length: 15 amino acids. Trimming left V 0 bases short and J 3 bases short, with 12 bases between. The CDR3 spells CASSQDRQAFYEQYF. The CDR3 DNA sequence: TGCGCCAGCAGCCAAGATCGACAGGCGTTCTACGAGCAGTACTTC.

V gene TRBV7-2 combines with J gene TRBJ1-1, with TRBD1 as a possible D gene (5 bases). CDR1 is SGHTA, CDR2 FQGNSA, per germline. The CDR3 contains 14 residues. Trimming took off 1 base at V and 4 bases at J, with 10 bases between the two ends. CDR3 sequence reads: CASSLGGGTTEAFF. The CDR3 nucleotides read TGTGCCAGCAGCTTAGGGGGGGGGACCACTGAAGCTTTCTTT. The variable domain in full, with the rest retrieved from reference TRBV7-2 and TRBJ1-1, is GAGVSQSPSNKVTEKGKDVELRCDPISGHTALYWYRQSLGQGLEFLIYFQGNSAPDKSGLPSDRFSAERTGGSVSTLTIQRTQQEDSAVYLCASSLGGGTTEAFFGQGTRLTVV.